The 19 T cell receptor beta chains below all came from one sample that was sequenced in a study of shared clonotypes between healthy human individuals. TCRdb's copy holds only in-frame clones and misses some; the assay was immunoSEQ multiplex PCR. This table has about half a million clones, 70% to 80% appearing once. Sequenced sample: PBMCs. Source of these receptors: a middle-aged woman in good health. Some clones in this sample may be carry-over from other donors' samples.

This clone was observed a handful of times. This chain uses TRBV9 with TRBJ2-3; the D gene is possibly TRBD1 (6 bases). Germline lookup yields CDR1 SGDLS and CDR2 YYNGEE. There are 13 residues in the CDR3. Deletions cut 2 bases from V and 5 bases from J, with 9 bases between. CDR3 coding DNA: TGTGCCAGCAGCGTTCAACAGGGAGATACGCAGTATTTT. It yields the protein CASSVQQGDTQYF.

This clone was observed a single time. The rearrangement uses TRBV5-1 and TRBJ2-2; a weak D match, TRBD2 (6 bases). The CDR3 covers 16 residues. The V end lost 2 bases, the J end lost 0 bases, and 11 bases lay between the germline ends. Germline CDR1 reads SGHRS; CDR2 reads YFSETQ. CDR3 amino acids: CASSFYRGANTGELFF. The CDR3 DNA sequence: TGCGCCAGCAGCTTTTATCGCGGGGCGAACACCGGGGAGCTGTTTTTT.

The chain is built from TRBV30 and TRBJ1-4; D gene unclear. The V end was cut by 4 bases, the J end by 7 bases, with 16 bases between. This CDR3 contains 14 residues. Germline V lookup: CDR1 GTSNPN, CDR2 SVGIG (reference sequence). The chain's CDR3 is CAWKRIGRSEKLFF. The CDR3 nucleotides are TGTGCCTGGAAACGGATAGGCCGTTCTGAAAAACTGTTTTTT.

This clone was observed once. This chain connects TRBV7-6 to TRBJ2-7; D is ambiguous. The germline V and J ends were trimmed by 5 bases and 7 bases, with 15 bases remaining between them. The CDR3 is made up of 13 amino acids. CDR1 is SGHVS and CDR2 is FNYEAQ in the germline V gene. The CDR3: CASSQGPAGEQYF. As DNA, the CDR3 is TGTGCCAGCAGCCAAGGTCCAGCCGGTGAGCAGTACTTC.

Comment on this clone: The sample contains more than one DNA sequence encoding this CDR3. The V gene is TRBV7-3, the J gene TRBJ2-2; D possibly corresponds to TRBD1 (6 bases). CDR3 length: 14 amino acids. The germline V gene encodes CDR1 SGHTA and CDR2 FQGTGA. Trimming took off 5 bases at V and 0 bases at J, with 7 bases between the two ends. The CDR3: CASSQGTNTGELFF. As DNA, the CDR3 is TGTGCCAGCAGCCAGGGGACGAACACCGGGGAGCTGTTTTTT.

This clone was recorded only once. This sequence joins TRBV29-1 and TRBJ2-5; D may be TRBD1 (6 bases). The CDR3 loop spans 11 amino acids. Trimming shortened V by 4 bases and J by 5 bases, and 8 bases separated the two germline ends. CDR1 and CDR2 (germline): SQVTM, ANQGSEA. The CDR3 loop reads CSVGTAETQYF. CDR3 DNA sequence: TGCAGCGTTGGGACAGCGGAGACCCAGTACTTC.

This clone was seen only a few times. The chain uses TRBV10-1 and TRBJ2-1; D gene uncertain. Germline assignment: CDR1 WNHNN and CDR2 SYGVQD (reference sequence). The CDR3 spans 14 residues. V lost 2 bases, J lost 3 bases, and 8 bases lay in between. The CDR3 here is CASSEADNYNEQFF. The CDR3 nucleotides are TGCGCCAGCAGTGAGGCGGATAACTACAATGAGCAGTTCTTC.

In regard to this clone: This is likely an artifact of a read error, given a far larger clone one base away. The chain uses TRBV29-1 and TRBJ2-2; D is perhaps TRBD1 or TRBD2 (6 bases each). In germline, CDR1 is SQVTM, CDR2 ANQGSEA. The CDR3 is made up of 14 amino acids. The CDR3 spells CSVEKVGGTGELSF. The CDR3, as DNA: TGCAGCGTTGAAAAGGTGGGGGGCACCGGGGAGCTGTCTTTT.

This clone has a single count. The chain employs TRBV6-5 and TRBJ1-6; possible D gene TRBD1, 6 bases. CDR1 and CDR2 from the germline V gene are MNHEY and SVGAGI. The CDR3 totals 13 residues. Trimming cost V 6 bases and J 11 bases, with 14 bases left between them. Written as DNA, the CDR3 is TGTGCCAGCAGAGACAGGCGCCTTGCACCCCTCCACTTT. This sequence encodes CASRDRRLAPLHF.

This chain connects TRBV30 to TRBJ1-5; the D is unclear. The CDR3 extends over 13 amino acids. V lost 3 bases and J 1 base, leaving 7 bases between the germline ends. Looked up from germline, CDR1 is GTSNPN and CDR2 is SVGIG (reference sequence). The CDR3 DNA is TGTGCCTGGAGAGCTGACAGCAATCAGCCCCAGCATTTT. Translating gives CAWRADSNQPQHF.

A single count supports this clone. An end of the junction differs from the germline gene, which may be a read error. The chain links TRBV5-6 to TRBJ1-3; D might be TRBD1 (6 bases). The CDR3 spans 15 residues. Per germline, CDR1 SGHDT and CDR2 YYEEEE. CDR3 sequence reads: CASSPGRGYGNTVYF. CDR3 nucleotide sequence: TGTGCCAGCAGCCCGGGCAGGGGATATGGAAACACCGTATATTTT.

A word on this clone: With only one base between it and a far larger clone, this is likely a read error. The CDR3 region is CASSLTTDEYEQYF. DNA of the CDR3: TGTGCCAGCAGTTTGACGACAGACGAATACGAGCAGTACTTC. The rearrangement joins TRBV28 to TRBJ2-7, with a tentative D call TRBD1 (5 bases). The germline CDR1 and CDR2 sequences are MDHEN and SYDVKM. Trimming took 3 bases from V and 4 from J, leaving 13 bases between them. The CDR3 totals 14 residues.

The V gene is TRBV7-2, the J gene TRBJ2-1; D remains unclear. V dropped 4 bases and J dropped 6 bases, with 16 bases sitting between them. The V gene's germline CDR1 is SGHTA and CDR2 FQGNSA. CDR3 size: 15 residues. Here the CDR3 reads CASSSLGWSGNEQFF. For the CDR3, the DNA is TGTGCCAGCAGCTCCCTCGGGTGGTCAGGCAATGAGCAGTTCTTC.

The rearrangement joins TRBV7-9 to TRBJ2-4; TRBD1 might be the D (6 bases). Looked up from germline, CDR1 is SEHNR and CDR2 is FQNEAQ (reference sequence). Trimming took 1 base from V and 0 from J, leaving 10 bases between them. The CDR3 extends over 16 amino acids. CDR3 loop: CASSLGQVVAKNIQYF. In DNA, the CDR3 is TGTGCCAGCAGCTTAGGACAGGTGGTAGCCAAAAACATTCAGTACTTC.

Here the CDR3 reads CASSLGRGQGKRETQYF. The CDR3 coding sequence is TGTGCCAGCAGTTTAGGTCGGGGACAGGGTAAACGAGAGACCCAGTACTTC. This chain connects TRBV28 to TRBJ2-5, with 9 bases matching TRBD1. CDR3 length: 17 residues. Germline assignment: CDR1 MDHEN and CDR2 SYDVKM. Unmatched junction bases numbered 11, after V lost 2 bases and J lost 4 bases.

The V and J genes are TRBV19 and TRBJ2-7; D is uncertain. Deletions cut 4 bases from V and 3 bases from J, with 16 bases between. CDR1 and CDR2 from the germline V gene are LNHDA and SQIVND (reference sequence). The CDR3 covers 15 residues. CDR3 residues: CASSRAVQGFYEQYF. The CDR3, as DNA: TGTGCCAGTAGTAGGGCTGTTCAAGGATTCTACGAGCAGTACTTC.

In regard to this clone: The same CDR3 can be traced to other DNA sequences in this sample. The CDR3 DNA reads as TGTGCCTGGAGTTCGGGGTCCTACGAGCAGTACTTC. Protein sequence: CAWSSGSYEQYF. The chain combines TRBV30 with TRBJ2-7; D is perhaps TRBD2 (5 bases). Trimming left V 2 bases short and J 1 base short, with 6 bases between. Germline CDR1 reads GTSNPN; CDR2 reads SVGIG (reference sequence). The CDR3 covers 12 residues.

The gene calls are TRBV7-8 and TRBJ1-2, with D perhaps TRBD1 (5 bases). Deletions cut 10 bases from V and 4 bases from J, with 19 bases between. Per the germline V gene, CDR1 is SGHVS and CDR2 is FQNEAQ. CDR3 length equals 14 residues. The chain's CDR3 is CATSASDRIYGYTF. Written as DNA, the CDR3 is TGTGCCACCTCAGCTTCCGACAGAATCTATGGCTACACCTTC.

On this clone: A read error may be the cause here, since a much bigger clone is one base away. The V gene is TRBV27, the J gene TRBJ2-7, with 8 positions matching TRBD2. The CDR3 spans 14 residues. CDR1 MNHEY and CDR2 SMNVEV come from the germline V gene (reference sequence). CDR3 DNA sequence: TGTGCCTGCAGCACTAGCGGTTTCACCTACGAGCAGTACTTC. It encodes CACSTSGFTYEQYF.